One and the same sample provided the 23 T cell receptor beta chains below, sequenced in a study of blood T cell repertoires in COVID-19. Only in-frame clones appear in the TCRdb table, and some are missing; sequencing was by immunoSEQ multiplex PCR. The sample holds about 240,000 clones, 75% to 90% seen once. The sequenced material came from PBMCs or T cells enriched from blood (not recorded which). These receptors all stem from a man aged 40-55 years who had recovered from COVID-19.

For the CDR3, the DNA is TGCGCCAGCAGTGGACCCCTTATCGAACGGACAGAGTCGAACACCGGGGAGCTGTTTTTT. As protein: CASSGPLIERTESNTGELFF. The chain joins TRBV10-2 to TRBJ2-2; maybe TRBD1 (6 bases). The CDR3 loop spans 20 amino acids. Germline CDR1 WSHSY, CDR2 SAAADI. The germline V and J ends were trimmed by 4 bases and 0 bases, with 24 bases remaining between them.

This sequence joins TRBV25-1 and TRBJ1-2, with D uncertain. Germline values: CDR1 MGHDK, CDR2 SYGVNS. The CDR3 consists of 12 residues. V was trimmed by 6 bases and J by 4 bases, leaving 9 bases between them. This CDR3 is CASSSTFYGYTF. The DNA of the CDR3 is TGTGCCAGCAGCTCTACTTTCTATGGCTACACCTTC.

The V gene is TRBV6-5, the J gene TRBJ2-1; 9 bases match TRBD2. V shed 3 bases and J 7 bases; nucleotides not matched to a gene: 10. This CDR3 has 16 residues. Germline V gene sequence: CDR1 MNHEY, CDR2 SVGAGI. The CDR3 coding sequence is TGTGCCAGCAGTTATCAGAGCAGACTAGCGGAGAATGAGCAGTTCTTC. Translating it yields CASSYQSRLAENEQFF.

The chain is built from TRBV10-3 and TRBJ1-5; D is possibly TRBD1 (5 bases). This CDR3 comprises 17 residues. Between the trimmed V and J ends, which lost 0 bases and 0 bases, there was a span of 12 bases. Germline values: CDR1 ENHRY, CDR2 SYGVKD. As DNA, the CDR3 is TGTGCCATCAGTGAGTCGACGCGGACAAATAGCAATCAGCCCCAGCATTTT. This encodes CAISESTRTNSNQPQHF.

The J gene is TRBJ2-7, the V gene TRBV7-6, with a possible D match to TRBD2 (6 bases). Trimming removed 5 bases from V and 4 bases from J, with 15 bases in between. This CDR3 is built from 14 residues. Germline loops: CDR1 SGHVS, CDR2 FNYEAQ. CDR3 sequence: CASSPSAGFYEQYF. CDR3 DNA: TGTGCCAGCAGCCCCAGTGCGGGGTTTTACGAGCAGTACTTC.

The rearrangement links TRBV3-1 (or the pseudogene TRBV3-2) to TRBJ1-4; 8 bases line up with TRBD1. The CDR3 spans 14 residues. The J segment lost 6 bases and the V segment lost 4 bases, leaving 4 bases of the junction unmatched. Germline CDR1 LGHDT, CDR2 YNNKEL (reference sequence). CDR3 loop: CASSPRTGYEKLFF. The CDR3 nucleotides read TGTGCCAGCAGCCCACGGACAGGGTATGAAAAACTGTTTTTT.

The chain carries TRBV7-3 and TRBJ2-3, with unresolved D. Germline CDR1 and CDR2: SGHTA and FQGTGA. V was shortened by 2 bases and J by 4 bases, with 13 bases between the two germline ends. The CDR3 totals 15 residues. The CDR3, as DNA: TGTGCCAGCAGCTTACGAAGCCTGCCCCCAGATACGCAGTATTTT. Encoded protein: CASSLRSLPPDTQYF. The variable domain in full, completed from reference TRBV7-3 and TRBJ2-3, reads GAGVSQTPSNKVTEKGKYVELRCDPISGHTALYWYRQSLGQGPEFLIYFQGTGAADDSGLPNDRFFAVRPEGSVSTLKIQRTERGDSAVYLCASSLRSLPPDTQYFGPGTRLTVL.

The chain couples TRBV6-5 to TRBJ1-5, with a weak D call TRBD1 (5 bases). V lost 6 bases and J lost 6, with 12 bases in between. The CDR3 consists of 13 residues. Germline assignment: CDR1 MNHEY and CDR2 SVGAGI. CDR3 sequence reads: CASRLQGGQPQHF. CDR3 in DNA: TGTGCCAGCAGATTGCAGGGTGGTCAGCCCCAGCATTTT.

As DNA, the CDR3 is TGTGCCAGCAGTAAACAGGGTATGGTGGAGGAGACCCAGTACTTC. Its translation is CASSKQGMVEETQYF. This chain connects TRBV6-5 to TRBJ2-5, with a tentative D call TRBD1 (6 bases). Germline CDR1 and CDR2: MNHEY and SVGAGI. The CDR3 extends over 15 amino acids. V lost 5 bases to trimming and J lost 5 bases, with 18 bases between them.

In this sample, this clone turned up a few times. The V and J genes are TRBV2 and TRBJ1-1; TRBD1 is a possible D gene (5 bases). Germline CDR1 SNHLY, CDR2 FYNNEI. Trimming removed 11 bases at V and 2 bases at J, with 18 bases between. The CDR3 runs 14 residues. CDR3 protein: CARPPDTINTEAFF. The CDR3 DNA reads as TGTGCCCGTCCCCCGGACACGATAAACACTGAAGCTTTCTTT. The full variable domain, in which reference TRBV2 and TRBJ1-1 provide the parts outside the CDR3, is EPEVTQTPSHQVTQMGQEVILRCVPISNHLYFYWYRQILGQKVEFLVSFYNNEISEKSEIFDDQFSVERPDGSNFTLKIRSTKLEDSAMYFCARPPDTINTEAFFGQGTRLTVV.

The V and J genes are TRBV7-8 and TRBJ1-2; perhaps TRBD1 as D (5 bases). This CDR3 is 18 amino acids long. Germline V gene lookup returns CDR1 SGHVS and CDR2 FQNEAQ. V was clipped by 1 base and J by 7 bases, with 25 bases between them. CDR3 DNA sequence: TGTGCCAGCAGCTTAGGGATCGGTGGGGCAGGTCCTGTTAGTGGCTACACCTTC. As protein: CASSLGIGGAGPVSGYTF.

This clone was found once. The V call is TRBV7-9, the J call TRBJ2-2; possible D gene TRBD1, 6 bases. The CDR3 totals 15 residues. CDR1 and CDR2 (germline): SEHNR, FQNEAQ (reference sequence). V shed 5 bases and J shed 0 bases, with 10 bases lying between them. In nucleotides, the CDR3 is TGTGCCAGCAGCCACCGGGACACGAACACCGGGGAGCTGTTTTTT. Translating it yields CASSHRDTNTGELFF.

The chain is built from TRBV5-1 and TRBJ1-2; 7 bases align to TRBD1. The CDR3 runs to 13 residues. Germline V gene data show CDR1 as SGHRS and CDR2 as YFSETQ. The ends lost 6 bases at V and 2 bases at J; junction bases unmatched: 4. CDR3 bases: TGCGCCAGCAATACAGGGGAGAACTATGGCTACACCTTC. Residues: CASNTGENYGYTF.

The chain links TRBV9 to TRBJ1-1; D is uncertain. The germline V gene encodes CDR1 SGDLS and CDR2 YYNGEE. The CDR3 totals 15 residues. Trimming stripped 0 bases from V and 4 bases from J, with 13 bases between. In DNA, the CDR3 is TGTGCCAGCAGCGTAGAGTATGGAGGACCCACTGAAGCTTTCTTT. Translating it yields CASSVEYGGPTEAFF.

The genes are TRBV15 and TRBJ2-1; D is unresolved. Germline V gene data show CDR1 as LNHNV and CDR2 as YYDKDF (reference sequence). The CDR3 spans 14 residues. V lost 0 bases and J 10 bases, leaving 13 bases between the germline ends. Here the CDR3 reads CATSRDWATWEQFF. CDR3 sequence (DNA): TGTGCCACCAGCAGAGATTGGGCGACATGGGAGCAGTTCTTC.

The chain links TRBV9 to TRBJ2-3; 9 bases agree with TRBD1. Germline lookup yields CDR1 SGDLS and CDR2 YYNGEE. The ends lost 4 bases at V and 2 bases at J; junction bases unmatched: 8. The CDR3 contains 16 residues. The CDR3: CASSPRTGEFTDTQYF. CDR3 in DNA: TGTGCCAGCAGCCCCCGGACAGGGGAGTTCACAGATACGCAGTATTTT.

The chain links TRBV5-1 to TRBJ1-1; D might be TRBD1 (6 bases). Looked up from germline, CDR1 is SGHRS and CDR2 is YFSETQ. V lost 0 bases to trimming and J lost 8 bases, with 11 bases between them. This CDR3 has 13 amino acids. DNA for the CDR3: TGCGCCAGCAGCTTGGGAACAGGGTACGAAGCTTTCTTT. Translating it yields CASSLGTGYEAFF.

CDR3 in DNA: TGCGCCAGCAGTCCGGAAAAAAATACAGGCTACGAGCAGTACTTC. Its translation: CASSPEKNTGYEQYF. The V gene is TRBV4-1, the J gene TRBJ2-7; D perhaps matches TRBD1 (5 bases). The ends were cut back, 6 bases at V and 3 bases at J, with 18 bases in the middle. CDR1 MGHRA and CDR2 YSYEKL come from the germline V gene. The CDR3 is 15 amino acids.

V and J are TRBV10-3 and TRBJ1-5; D remains ambiguous. The germline V gene has CDR1 ENHRY and CDR2 SYGVKD. The length of the CDR3 is 14 residues. Trimming removed 2 bases at V and 11 bases at J, with 16 bases between. The CDR3 bases are TGTGCCATCAGTGAGAAGGCAGAGGCTATGGCCCAGCATTTT. It translates to CAISEKAEAMAQHF.

The CDR3 DNA follows: TGTGCCAGCAGACGCAGCGGACAGGGGCAGTACGAGCAGTACTTC. This sequence encodes CASRRSGQGQYEQYF. The rearrangement links TRBV6-5 to TRBJ2-7; 9 nucleotides line up with TRBD1. The CDR3 runs 15 residues. The germline V gene encodes CDR1 MNHEY and CDR2 SVGAGI. The ends lost 6 bases at V and 4 bases at J; junction bases unmatched: 10.

A single count supports this clone. The chain recombines TRBV9 with TRBJ2-7; 7 nucleotides align to TRBD1. Looked up from germline, CDR1 is SGDLS and CDR2 is YYNGEE. CDR3 length equals 13 residues. Trimming removed 2 bases from V and 3 bases from J; junction bases left unmatched: 2. The CDR3 DNA reads TGTGCCAGCAGCGTTGACAGGGACTACGAGCAGTACTTC. Encoded protein: CASSVDRDYEQYF.

The chain is built from TRBV3-1 (or the pseudogene TRBV3-2) and TRBJ1-1, with D possibly TRBD1 on 5 matching bases. CDR3 length equals 14 residues. The ends were cut back, 6 bases at V and 1 base at J, with 12 bases in the middle. The germline CDR1 and CDR2 sequences are LGHDT and YNNKEL (reference sequence). The CDR3 here is CASSPNTGNTEAFF. CDR3 nucleotides: TGTGCCAGCAGTCCAAATACAGGGAACACTGAAGCTTTCTTT.

The sample holds one count of this clone. The genes are TRBV11-3 and TRBJ2-1, with a weak D call TRBD2 (5 bases). The V end lost 1 base, the J end lost 0 bases, and 7 bases lay between the germline ends. The germline CDR1 and CDR2 sequences are SGHNT and YENEEA. This CDR3 is built from 15 residues. CDR3 sequence reads: CASSLVGGSYNEQFF. The CDR3 nucleotides are TGTGCCAGCAGCTTAGTAGGAGGCTCCTACAATGAGCAGTTCTTC.